This record concerns one T cell receptor (beta chain) sequence. Assay used: immunoSEQ multiplex PCR; TCRdb lists only in-frame clones, some missing. Of 45,000 to 55,000 clones in the sample, around 92% are singletons; the top ten hold roughly 0.92%. The CDR3 sequence is 16 residues long. The germline CDR1 and CDR2 sequences are LNHDA and SQIVND (reference sequence). V was clipped by 5 bases and J by 0 bases; unmatched bases: 6. This specimen belongs to a study of T cell changes during pregnancy in multiple sclerosis. The chain joins TRBV19 to TRBJ1-3; 8 nucleotides agree with TRBD1. This specimen consisted of peripheral blood, obtained after pregnancy. The TCR comes from a female donor with multiple sclerosis, enrolled in a pregnancy study. The CDR3 DNA reads TGTGCCAGTAGTCCCTGGACAGGGACCTCTGGAAACACCATATATTTT. It codes for CASSPWTGTSGNTIYF.